This T cell receptor beta chain was identified in a study of human T cells and chemical hapten exposure. Whole-study findings and limits: TCRs whose frequency exceeded 1 in 1000 remained the same following DPC sensitization.

CDR1 KGHSH and CDR2 LQKENI come from the germline V gene. V lost 6 bases to trimming and J lost 8 bases; unmatched junction nucleotides: 7. The CDR3 contains 13 residues. Time point specified: patch test 1, 2 weeks after DPC sensitization. Documented treatment: therapeutic diphenylcyclopropenone sensitization with weekly scalp DPC. TCRdb processed the RACE reads anew with MiXCR; each CDR3 protein has one entry. This table holds about 70,000 distinct CDR3 sequences, approximately 9.4% found once. In this sample, this clonotype turned up many times. What it recognizes is unknown. V and J are TRBV18 and TRBJ1-2; 9 bases map to TRBD1. The clonotype was recovered from a woman aged 40 to 49 with alopecia areata. Some clones in this sample may be carry-over from other donors' samples. The sequencing here drew on whole blood, taken in connection with sensitization to the hapten diphenylcyclopropenone (DPC). CDR3 nucleotides: TGTGCCAGCTCGTCAAGGGACAGGGAAGGCTACACCTTC. Its translation: CASSSRDREGYTF.